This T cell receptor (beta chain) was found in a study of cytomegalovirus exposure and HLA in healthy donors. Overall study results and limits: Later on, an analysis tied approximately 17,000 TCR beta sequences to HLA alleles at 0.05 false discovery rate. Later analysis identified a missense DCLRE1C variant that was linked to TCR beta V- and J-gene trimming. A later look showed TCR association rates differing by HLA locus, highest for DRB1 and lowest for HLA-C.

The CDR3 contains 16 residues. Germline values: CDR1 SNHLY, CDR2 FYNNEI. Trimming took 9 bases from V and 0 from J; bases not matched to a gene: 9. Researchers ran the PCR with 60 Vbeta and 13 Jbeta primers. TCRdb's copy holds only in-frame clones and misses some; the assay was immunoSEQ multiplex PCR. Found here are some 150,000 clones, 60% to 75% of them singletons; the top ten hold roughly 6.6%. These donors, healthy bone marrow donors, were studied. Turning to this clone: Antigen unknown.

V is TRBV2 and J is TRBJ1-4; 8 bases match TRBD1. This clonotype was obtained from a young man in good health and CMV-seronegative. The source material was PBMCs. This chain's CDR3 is CASRLTGAATNEKLFF. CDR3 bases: TGTGCCAGTCGACTGACAGGGGCCGCAACTAATGAAAAACTGTTTTTT.